This TCR beta chain was found in a study of beta chain features in type 1 diabetes. CD45RO/CCR7/CD25/CD127/CD95/CD27 staining was used to isolate CD4+ naive, central memory, regulatory and stem cell-like memory cells by sorting. Expressed TCRB transcripts were sequenced, since all the RNA that had been isolated was reverse transcribed. TCRdb's copy holds only in-frame clones and misses some; the assay was immunoSEQ multiplex PCR. The sample lists about 620,000 clones; roughly 16% were seen once. Points on this clone: The antigen remains unidentified. This same CDR3 is encoded by further DNA sequences in the sample.

Whole-study results and caveats: With patients and controls alike, PCR might favor shorter templates to an equal degree. TCRB CDR3s were moderately but significantly shorter in Type 1 diabetes patients in all four CD4+ subsets. Cells that show high TCR expression could be over-represented by cDNA sequencing.

This TCR was recovered from a man younger than 35 in good health. Sequenced sample: naive CD4+ T cells from blood.

CDR3 nucleotide sequence: TGTGCCAGCAGCGTAGTTGGGGGGCCTGAAGCTTTCTTT. Its protein product is CASSVVGGPEAFF. The gene calls are TRBV9 and TRBJ1-1; tentatively, D is TRBD1 (6 bases). The CDR3 has 13 residues. CDR1 and CDR2 (germline): SGDLS, YYNGEE. V was cut by 0 bases and J by 6 bases, with 9 bases left in between.